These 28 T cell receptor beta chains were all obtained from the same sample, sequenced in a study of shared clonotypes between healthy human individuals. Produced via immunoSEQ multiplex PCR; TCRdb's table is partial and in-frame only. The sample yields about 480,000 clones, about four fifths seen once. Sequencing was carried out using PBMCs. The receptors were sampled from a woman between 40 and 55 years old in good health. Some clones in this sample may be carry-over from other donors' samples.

The CDR3 DNA follows: TGTGCCAGCTCCCGCACGTACCAAGAGACCCAGTACTTC. This codes for CASSRTYQETQYF. This rearrangement joins TRBV27 to TRBJ2-5; D is ambiguous. Trimming took off 8 bases at V and 0 bases at J, with 10 bases between the two ends. CDR3 length: 13 amino acids. The germline CDR1 and CDR2 sequences are MNHEY and SMNVEV (reference sequence).

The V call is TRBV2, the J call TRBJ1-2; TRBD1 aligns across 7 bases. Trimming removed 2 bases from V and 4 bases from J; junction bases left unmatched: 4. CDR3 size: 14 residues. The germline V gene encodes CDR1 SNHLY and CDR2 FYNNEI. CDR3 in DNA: TGTGCCAGCAGTGAATTGTGGACAGGCTATGGCTACACCTTC. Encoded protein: CASSELWTGYGYTF.

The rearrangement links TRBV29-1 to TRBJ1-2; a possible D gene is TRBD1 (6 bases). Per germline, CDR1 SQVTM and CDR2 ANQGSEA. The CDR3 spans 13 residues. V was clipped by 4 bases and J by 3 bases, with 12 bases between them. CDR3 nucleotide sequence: TGCAGCGTTGGGGGGGGCGCCGACTATGGCTACACCTTC. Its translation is CSVGGGADYGYTF. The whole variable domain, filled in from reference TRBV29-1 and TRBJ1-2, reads SAVISQKPSRDICQRGTSLTIQCQVDSQVTMMFWYRQQPGQSLTLIATANQGSEATYESGFVIDKFPISRPNLTFSTLTVSNMSPEDSSIYLCSVGGGADYGYTFGSGTRLTVV.

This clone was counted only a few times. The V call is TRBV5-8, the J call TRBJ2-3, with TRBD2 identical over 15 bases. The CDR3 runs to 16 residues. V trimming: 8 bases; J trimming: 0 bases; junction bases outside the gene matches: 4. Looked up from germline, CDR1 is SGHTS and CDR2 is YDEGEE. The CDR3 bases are TGTGCCAGTGGACTAGCGGGAGGGCCAAGCACAGATACGCAGTATTTT. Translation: CASGLAGGPSTDTQYF.

CDR3 DNA sequence: TGTGCCAGCAGCTTAGCGGCAGGAGAGACCCAGTACTTC. Translation: CASSLAAGETQYF. The chain is built from TRBV11-2 and TRBJ2-5, with unresolved D. V was clipped by 1 base and J by 4 bases, with 7 bases between them. The CDR3 loop spans 13 amino acids. From germline, CDR1 is SGHAT and CDR2 FQNNGV. Based on the CDR3 plus reference TRBV11-2 and TRBJ2-5, the full variable domain is EAGVAQSPRYKIIEKRQSVAFWCNPISGHATLYWYQQILGQGPKLLIQFQNNGVVDDSQLPKDRFSAERLKGVDSTLKIQPAKLEDSAVYLCASSLAAGETQYFGPGTRLLVL.

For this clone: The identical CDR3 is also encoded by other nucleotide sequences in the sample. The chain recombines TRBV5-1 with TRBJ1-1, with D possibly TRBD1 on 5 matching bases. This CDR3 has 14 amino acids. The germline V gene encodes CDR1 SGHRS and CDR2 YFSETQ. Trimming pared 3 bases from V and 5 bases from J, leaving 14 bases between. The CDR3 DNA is TGCGCCAGCAGCTCGGGGACGGGAGGGACTGAAGCTTTCTTT. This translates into CASSSGTGGTEAFF.

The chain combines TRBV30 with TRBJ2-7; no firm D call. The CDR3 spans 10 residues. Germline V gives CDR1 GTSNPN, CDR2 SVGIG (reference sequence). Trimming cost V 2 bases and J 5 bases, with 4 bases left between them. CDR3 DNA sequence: TGTGCCTGGAGTTATGACGAGCAGTACTTC. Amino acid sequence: CAWSYDEQYF.

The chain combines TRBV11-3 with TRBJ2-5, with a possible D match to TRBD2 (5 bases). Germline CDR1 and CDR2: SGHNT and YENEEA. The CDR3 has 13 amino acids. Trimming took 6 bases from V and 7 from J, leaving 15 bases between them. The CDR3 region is CASSPTVAGTQYF. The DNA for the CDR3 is TGTGCCAGCAGTCCGACGGTCGCGGGGACCCAGTACTTC.

CDR3 nucleotides: TGTGCCAGCAGCTGGGAGAACAGGGGGCCCCAGCATTTT. Amino acid sequence: CASSWENRGPQHF. The J gene is TRBJ1-5, the V gene TRBV5-5, with 7 bases identical to TRBD1. The CDR3 has 13 amino acids. Germline loops: CDR1 SGHKS, CDR2 YYEKEE (reference sequence). V lost 3 bases to trimming and J lost 9 bases; unmatched junction nucleotides: 6.

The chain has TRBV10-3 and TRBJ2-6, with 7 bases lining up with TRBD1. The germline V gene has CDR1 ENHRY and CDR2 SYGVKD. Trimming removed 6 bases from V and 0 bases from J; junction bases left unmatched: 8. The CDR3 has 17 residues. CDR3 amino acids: CAISQTGTSSGANVLTF. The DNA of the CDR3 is TGTGCCATCAGCCAGACAGGGACCAGCTCTGGGGCCAACGTCCTGACTTTC.

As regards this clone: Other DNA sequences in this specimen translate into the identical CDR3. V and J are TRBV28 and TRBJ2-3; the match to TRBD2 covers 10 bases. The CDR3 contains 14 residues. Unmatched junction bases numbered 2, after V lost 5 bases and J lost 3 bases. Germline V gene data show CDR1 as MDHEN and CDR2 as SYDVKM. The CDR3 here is CASSRLAGTDTQYF. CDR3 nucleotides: TGTGCCAGCAGTCGACTAGCGGGTACAGATACGCAGTATTTT.

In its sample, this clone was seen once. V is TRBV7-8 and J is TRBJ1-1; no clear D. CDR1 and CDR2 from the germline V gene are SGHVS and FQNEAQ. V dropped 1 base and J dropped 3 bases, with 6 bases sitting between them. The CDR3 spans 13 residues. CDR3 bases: TGTGCCAGCAGCTTAGTCGTGGACACTGAAGCTTTCTTT. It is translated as CASSLVVDTEAFF.

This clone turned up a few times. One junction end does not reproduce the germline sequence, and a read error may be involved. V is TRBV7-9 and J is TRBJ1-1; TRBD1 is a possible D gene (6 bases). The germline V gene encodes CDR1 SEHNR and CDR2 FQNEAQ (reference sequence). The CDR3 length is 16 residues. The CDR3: CASSSYAQGGNPEAFF. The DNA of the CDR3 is TGTGCCAGCAGCTCTTACGCACAGGGAGGGAACCCTGAAGCTTTCTTT.

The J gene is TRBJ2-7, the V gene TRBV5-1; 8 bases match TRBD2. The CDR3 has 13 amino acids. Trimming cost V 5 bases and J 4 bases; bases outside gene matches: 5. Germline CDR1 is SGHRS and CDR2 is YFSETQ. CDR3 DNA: TGCGCCAGCAGGTTCAGCGGGAGTTACGAGCAGTACTTC. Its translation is CASRFSGSYEQYF.

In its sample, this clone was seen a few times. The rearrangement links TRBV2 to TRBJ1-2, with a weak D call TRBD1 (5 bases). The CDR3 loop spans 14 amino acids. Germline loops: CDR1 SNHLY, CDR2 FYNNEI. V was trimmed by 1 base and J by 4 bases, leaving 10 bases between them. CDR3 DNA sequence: TGTGCCAGCAGTGAAGTCAGGGTGAGCTATGGCTACACCTTC. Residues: CASSEVRVSYGYTF.

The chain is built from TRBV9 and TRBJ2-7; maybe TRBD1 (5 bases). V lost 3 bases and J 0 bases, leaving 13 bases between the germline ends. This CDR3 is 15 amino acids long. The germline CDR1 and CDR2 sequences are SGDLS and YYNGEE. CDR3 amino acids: CASSEQFDSSYEQYF. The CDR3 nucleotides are TGTGCCAGCAGCGAACAATTTGACAGCTCCTACGAGCAGTACTTC.

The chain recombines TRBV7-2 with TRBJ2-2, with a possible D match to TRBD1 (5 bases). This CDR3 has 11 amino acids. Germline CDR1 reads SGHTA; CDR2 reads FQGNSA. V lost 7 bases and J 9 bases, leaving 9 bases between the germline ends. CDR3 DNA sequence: TGTGCCAGCACACAGGCTAGGGAGCTGTTTTTT. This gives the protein CASTQARELFF.

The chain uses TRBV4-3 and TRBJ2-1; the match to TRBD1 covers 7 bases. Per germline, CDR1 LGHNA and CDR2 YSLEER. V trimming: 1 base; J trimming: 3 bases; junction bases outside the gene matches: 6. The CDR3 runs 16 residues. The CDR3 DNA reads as TGCGCCAGCAGCCAAGGGTTGAGGGGGCTCTACAATGAGCAGTTCTTC. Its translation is CASSQGLRGLYNEQFF.

CDR3 protein: CASSQDAGQQFF. Here the CDR3 DNA reads TGTGCCAGCAGTCAGGACGCCGGTCAGCAGTTCTTC. V is TRBV7-9 and J is TRBJ2-1; unclear D gene. Trimming shortened V by 6 bases and J by 11 bases, and 14 bases separated the two germline ends. This CDR3 is built from 12 residues. CDR1 and CDR2 (germline): SEHNR, FQNEAQ (reference sequence).

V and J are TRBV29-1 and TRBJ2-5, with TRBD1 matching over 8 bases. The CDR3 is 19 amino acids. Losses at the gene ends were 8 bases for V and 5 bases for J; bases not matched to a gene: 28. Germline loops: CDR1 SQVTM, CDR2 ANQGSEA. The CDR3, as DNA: TGCAGCCCTGAAGGATCCGGGCAGGGGGCTATTGAAGGCGAGGAGACCCAGTACTTC. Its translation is CSPEGSGQGAIEGEETQYF.

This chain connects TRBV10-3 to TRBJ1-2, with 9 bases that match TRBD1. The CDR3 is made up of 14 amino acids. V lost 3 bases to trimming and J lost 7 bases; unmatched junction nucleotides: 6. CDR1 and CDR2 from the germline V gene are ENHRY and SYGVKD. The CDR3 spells CAISDQTGGFGYTF. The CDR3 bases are TGTGCCATCAGTGACCAAACAGGGGGCTTTGGCTACACCTTC.

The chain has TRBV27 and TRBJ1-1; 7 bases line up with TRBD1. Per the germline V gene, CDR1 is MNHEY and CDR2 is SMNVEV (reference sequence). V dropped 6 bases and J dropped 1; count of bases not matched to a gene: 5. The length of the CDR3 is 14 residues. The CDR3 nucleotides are TGTGCCAGCAGCATAGGGGGCAGGAACACTGAAGCTTTCTTT. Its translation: CASSIGGRNTEAFF.

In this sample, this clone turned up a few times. In DNA, the CDR3 is TGTGCCAGCAGTTTACAATTCAATCAGCCCCAGCATTTT. This sequence encodes CASSLQFNQPQHF. The rearrangement joins TRBV27 to TRBJ1-5; D is uncertain. Germline-derived CDR1 and CDR2 are MNHEY and SMNVEV (reference sequence). The CDR3 spans 13 residues. V lost 2 bases and J lost 3, with 5 bases in between.

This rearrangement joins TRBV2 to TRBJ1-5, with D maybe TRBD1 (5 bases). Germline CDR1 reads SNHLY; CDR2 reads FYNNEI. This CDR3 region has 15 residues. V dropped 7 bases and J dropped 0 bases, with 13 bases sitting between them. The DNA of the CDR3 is TGTGCCAGCACCGGACAAACATATAGCAATCAGCCCCAGCATTTT. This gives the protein CASTGQTYSNQPQHF.

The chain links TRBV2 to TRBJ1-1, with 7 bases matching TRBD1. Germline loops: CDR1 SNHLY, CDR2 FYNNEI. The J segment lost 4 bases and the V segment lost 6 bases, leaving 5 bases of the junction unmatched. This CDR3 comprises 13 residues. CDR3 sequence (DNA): TGTGCCAGCAGGGATACAGGGGCCACTGAAGCTTTCTTT. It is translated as CASRDTGATEAFF.

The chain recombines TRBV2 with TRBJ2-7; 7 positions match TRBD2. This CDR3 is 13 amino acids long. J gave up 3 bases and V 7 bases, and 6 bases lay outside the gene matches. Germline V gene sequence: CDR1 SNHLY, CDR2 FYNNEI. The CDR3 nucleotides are TGTGCCAGCAAGCGGGATCCCATCTACGAGCAGTACTTC. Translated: CASKRDPIYEQYF.

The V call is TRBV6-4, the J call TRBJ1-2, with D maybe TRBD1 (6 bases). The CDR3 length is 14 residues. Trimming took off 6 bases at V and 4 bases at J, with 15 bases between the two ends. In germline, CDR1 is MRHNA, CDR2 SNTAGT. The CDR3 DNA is TGTGCCAGCAGGGAAAACGGGGGGCTCTATGGCTACACCTTC. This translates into CASRENGGLYGYTF.

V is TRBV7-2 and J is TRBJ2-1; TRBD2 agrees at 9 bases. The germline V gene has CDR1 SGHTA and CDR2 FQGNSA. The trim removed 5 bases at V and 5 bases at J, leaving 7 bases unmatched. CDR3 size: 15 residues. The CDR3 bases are TGTGCCAGCAGCCCCGGACTAGCGCGAAACAATGAGCAGTTCTTC. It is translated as CASSPGLARNNEQFF.